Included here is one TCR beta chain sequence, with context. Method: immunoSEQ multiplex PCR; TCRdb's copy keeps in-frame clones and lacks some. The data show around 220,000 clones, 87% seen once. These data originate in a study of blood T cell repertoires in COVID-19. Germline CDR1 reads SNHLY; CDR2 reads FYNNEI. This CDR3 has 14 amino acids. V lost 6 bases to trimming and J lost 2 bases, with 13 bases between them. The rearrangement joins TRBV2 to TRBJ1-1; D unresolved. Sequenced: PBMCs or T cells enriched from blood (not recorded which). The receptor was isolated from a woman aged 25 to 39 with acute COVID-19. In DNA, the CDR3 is TGTGCCAGCAGGGGCCCTGGGTACAACACTGAAGCTTTCTTT. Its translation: CASRGPGYNTEAFF.